Only a few counts were recorded for the clone carrying this TCR beta chain. The antigen remains undetermined. Germline V gene sequence: CDR1 MNHEY, CDR2 SVGEGT. CDR3 length: 13 amino acids. V was trimmed by 7 bases and J by 4 bases, leaving 14 bases between them. The entry originates in a study of breast tumors, draining lymph nodes, adjacent tissues. Samples came from axillary lymph nodes draining the breast cancer. TCRdb reanalysed the multiplex PCR reads using MiXCR and keeps one entry per CDR3 protein. Of 200,000 to 250,000 distinct CDR3 sequences detected, about a third appear once; the ten largest clones hold approximately 1.5%. Overall study results and limits: Tumors had less TCR diversity than lymph nodes, more than nontumor tissue. Compared with basal-like, luminal-like tumors shared significantly more repertoire with nontumor tissue.

The sequenced sample consisted of axillary lymph node tissue. This sequence originates from a female donor with breast cancer. Some clones in this sample may be carry-over from other donors' samples. This chain connects TRBV6-2 or TRBV6-3 to TRBJ2-7; D gene unclear. The CDR3 loop is CASKLAGLYEQYF. CDR3 in DNA: TGTGCCAGCAAACTCGCAGGTTTGTACGAGCAGTACTTC.